This T cell receptor (beta chain) was obtained from a study of T cell responses to AZD1222 COVID-19 vaccine. Overall study findings and caveats: Across spike, vaccine-associated CD4 TCRs were found, dominant at 160-218 and 743-854.

Regarding this clone: The antigen is undetermined.

Losses at the gene ends were 4 bases for V and 4 bases for J; bases not matched to a gene: 8. CDR1 is ENHRY and CDR2 is SYGVKD in the germline V gene. The CDR3 is 16 residues long. The protocol was immunoSEQ multiplex PCR, while the TCRdb copy is restricted to in-frame clones and leaves out a portion. The repertoire holds some 280,000 clones, with 90% to 95% as singletons. The chain links TRBV10-3 to TRBJ1-2, with TRBD1 matching 11 bases. This TCR was recovered from an adult who received the AZD1222 COVID-19 vaccine. The material sequenced was peripheral blood, taken 28 days after the second AZD1222 dose. The CDR3, as DNA: TGTGCCATCAGTGTAACCCGGGACAGGGGGGTCTATGGCTACACCTTC. This translates into CAISVTRDRGVYGYTF.